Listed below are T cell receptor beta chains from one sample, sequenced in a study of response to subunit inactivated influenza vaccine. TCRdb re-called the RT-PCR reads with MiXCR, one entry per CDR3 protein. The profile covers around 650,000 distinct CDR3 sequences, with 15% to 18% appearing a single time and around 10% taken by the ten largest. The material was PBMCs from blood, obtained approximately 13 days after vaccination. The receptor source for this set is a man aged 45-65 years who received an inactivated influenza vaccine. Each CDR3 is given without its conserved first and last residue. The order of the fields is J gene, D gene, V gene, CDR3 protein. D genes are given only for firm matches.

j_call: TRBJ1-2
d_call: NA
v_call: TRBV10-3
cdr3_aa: ATGRDGSYGYT

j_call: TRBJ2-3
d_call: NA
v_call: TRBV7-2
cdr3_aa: ASSGPGLATTGDTQY

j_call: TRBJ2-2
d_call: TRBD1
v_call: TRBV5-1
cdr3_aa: ASSPRQGWTGELF

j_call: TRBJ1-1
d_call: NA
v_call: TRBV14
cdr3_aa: ASSPFFRMNTEAF

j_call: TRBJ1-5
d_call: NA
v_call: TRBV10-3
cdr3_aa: AISESAGDVQPQH

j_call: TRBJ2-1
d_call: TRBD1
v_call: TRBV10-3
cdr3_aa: AISVGDSFIYNEQF

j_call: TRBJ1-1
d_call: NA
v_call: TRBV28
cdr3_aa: ASRWTGVTEAF

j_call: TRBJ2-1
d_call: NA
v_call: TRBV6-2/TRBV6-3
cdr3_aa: ASRRPGLTKQF

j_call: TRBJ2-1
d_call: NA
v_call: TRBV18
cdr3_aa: ASSRPPLSSYNEQF

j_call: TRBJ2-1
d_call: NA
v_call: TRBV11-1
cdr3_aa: ASSPRGNYNEQF

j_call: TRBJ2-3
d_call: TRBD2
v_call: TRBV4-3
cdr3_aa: ASSQEKTSYTQY

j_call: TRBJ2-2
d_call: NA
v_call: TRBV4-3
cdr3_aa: ASSQDLLDTGELF

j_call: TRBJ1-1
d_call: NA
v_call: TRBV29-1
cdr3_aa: SVTRGPRPGAF

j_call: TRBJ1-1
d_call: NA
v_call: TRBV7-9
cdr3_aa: ASSRLEAF

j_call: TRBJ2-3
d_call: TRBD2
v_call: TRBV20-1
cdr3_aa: SDGLAGGLGTDTQY

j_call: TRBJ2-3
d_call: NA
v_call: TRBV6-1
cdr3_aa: ASSAGSTDSQY

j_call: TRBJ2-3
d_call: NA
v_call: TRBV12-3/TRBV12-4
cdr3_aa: ARTYGRNTCGTDTQY

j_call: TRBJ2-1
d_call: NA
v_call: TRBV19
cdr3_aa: ASSMAAEQF

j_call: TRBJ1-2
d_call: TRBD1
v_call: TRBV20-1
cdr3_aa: SASTGGILYGYT

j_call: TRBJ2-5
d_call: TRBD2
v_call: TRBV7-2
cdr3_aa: ASSLLLAAETQY

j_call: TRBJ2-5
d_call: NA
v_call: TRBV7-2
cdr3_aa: ASSLAGVGVYQETQY

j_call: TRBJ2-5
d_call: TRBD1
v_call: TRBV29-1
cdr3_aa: SVVRTGARGETQY

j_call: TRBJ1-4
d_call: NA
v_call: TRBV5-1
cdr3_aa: ASSLERANEKLF

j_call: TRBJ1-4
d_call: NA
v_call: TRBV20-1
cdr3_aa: SASDPWGEKLF

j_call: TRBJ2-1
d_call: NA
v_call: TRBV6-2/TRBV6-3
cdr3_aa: ASTSPRATVRKKF

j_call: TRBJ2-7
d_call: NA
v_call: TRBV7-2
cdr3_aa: ASSLAMLGDEQY

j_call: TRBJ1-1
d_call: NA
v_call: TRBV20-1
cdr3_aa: SAKEHMNTEAF

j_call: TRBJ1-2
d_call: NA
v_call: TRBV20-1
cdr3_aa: SALRDNHYGYT

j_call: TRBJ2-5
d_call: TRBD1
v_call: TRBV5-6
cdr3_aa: ASSLGQGGTQY

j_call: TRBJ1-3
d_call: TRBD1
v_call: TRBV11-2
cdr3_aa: ASSLELGQETISGNTIY

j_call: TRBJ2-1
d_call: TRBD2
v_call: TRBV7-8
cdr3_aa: ASSLHGTSWDSEQF

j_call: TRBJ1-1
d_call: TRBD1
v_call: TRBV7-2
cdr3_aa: ASSLDRVGITEAF

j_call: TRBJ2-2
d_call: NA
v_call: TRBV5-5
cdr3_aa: ASSSPARLTGELF

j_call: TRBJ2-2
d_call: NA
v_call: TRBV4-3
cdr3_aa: ASSQDLADTGELF

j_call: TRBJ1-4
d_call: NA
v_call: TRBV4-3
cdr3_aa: ASSHLWQPNEKLF

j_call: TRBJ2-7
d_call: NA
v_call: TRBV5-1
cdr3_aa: ASSYSVSDNSYEQY

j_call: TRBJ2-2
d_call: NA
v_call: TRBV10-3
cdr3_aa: AIRPDNTGELF

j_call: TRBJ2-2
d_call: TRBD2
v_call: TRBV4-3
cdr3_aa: ASSQELAGGRGIGELF

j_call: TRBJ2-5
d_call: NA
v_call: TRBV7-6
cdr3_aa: ASCPVRTETQY

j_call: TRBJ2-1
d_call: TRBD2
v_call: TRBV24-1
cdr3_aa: ATSDYREGSYNEQF

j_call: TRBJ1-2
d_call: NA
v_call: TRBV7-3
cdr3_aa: ASSLDANGGGYT

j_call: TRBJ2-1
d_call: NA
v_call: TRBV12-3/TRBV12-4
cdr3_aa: ASSRILEGEQF

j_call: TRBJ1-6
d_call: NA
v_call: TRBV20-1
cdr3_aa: SATFQGNNSPLH

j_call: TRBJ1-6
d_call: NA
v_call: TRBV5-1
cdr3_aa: ASSSRDIHNSPLH

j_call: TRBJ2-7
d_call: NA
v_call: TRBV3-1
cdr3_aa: ASSQIGDGEY

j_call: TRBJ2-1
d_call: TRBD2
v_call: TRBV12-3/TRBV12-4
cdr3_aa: ASSLLWSGGEF

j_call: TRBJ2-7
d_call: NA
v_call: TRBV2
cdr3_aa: ASSDRVGSEQY

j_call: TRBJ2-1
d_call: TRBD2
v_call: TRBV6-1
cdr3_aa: ASRGGASGYNEQF

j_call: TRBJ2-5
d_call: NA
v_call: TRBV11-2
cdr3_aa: ASSLVPSAETQY